Listed here are 22 T cell receptor beta chains from one sample, sequenced in a study of CD8 T cells in Susac syndrome. cDNA came from approximately 0.5 to 1 ug RNA primed by random hexamers. TCRdb reprocessed the immunoSEQ multiplex PCR reads via MiXCR and lists one record per CDR3 protein. The sample has 77,000 or so distinct CDR3 sequences, 85% to 95% seen once. Sequenced material: CD4+ T cells from PBMCs. The receptors were sampled from a human donor with Susac syndrome.

The rearrangement uses TRBV29-1 and TRBJ2-2, with no clear D. V lost 7 bases and J 2 bases, leaving 11 bases between the germline ends. Germline CDR1 SQVTM, CDR2 ANQGSEA. This CDR3 contains 13 residues. The CDR3 sequence is CSAVGRNTGELFF. Written as DNA, the CDR3 is TGCAGCGCTGTGGGCCGTAACACCGGGGAGCTGTTTTTT.

V gene TRBV24-1 combines with J gene TRBJ2-6; either TRBD1 or TRBD2 may fit D (5 bases each). The CDR3 contains 18 residues. Trimming shortened V by 3 bases and J by 0 bases, and 14 bases separated the two germline ends. Germline CDR1 is KGHDR and CDR2 is SFDVKD. The CDR3 loop is CATSDPGTESSGANVLTF. CDR3 in DNA: TGTGCCACCAGTGATCCCGGGACGGAAAGCTCTGGGGCCAACGTCCTGACTTTC.

This chain joins TRBV5-4 and TRBJ2-1; 11 nucleotides agree with TRBD1. The CDR3 is 13 residues long. CDR1 SGHNT and CDR2 YYREEE come from the germline V gene (reference sequence). The J segment lost 9 bases and the V segment lost 4 bases, leaving 3 bases of the junction unmatched. CDR3 region: CASSRDRGFEQFF. The CDR3 nucleotides are TGTGCCAGCAGCCGGGACAGGGGGTTTGAGCAGTTCTTC.

The rearrangement joins TRBV7-3 to TRBJ2-3; D remains unclear. Germline lookup yields CDR1 SGHTA and CDR2 FQGTGA. The CDR3 loop spans 14 amino acids. The V end lost 2 bases, the J end lost 5 bases, and 11 bases lay between the germline ends. The CDR3 DNA is TGTGCCAGCAGCTTATCGGTCAGCGAAGATACGCAGTATTTT. Translation gives CASSLSVSEDTQYF.

J is TRBJ2-7 and V is TRBV7-9; tentatively, D is TRBD2 (5 bases). The germline V gene encodes CDR1 SEHNR and CDR2 FQNEAQ (reference sequence). With 10 bases removed from V and 3 bases from J, the gap between germline ends came to 10 bases. The CDR3 extends over 11 amino acids. CDR3 region: CATTSGYEQYF. The CDR3 DNA reads TGTGCCACCACCAGCGGCTACGAGCAGTACTTC.

The chain has TRBV7-2 and TRBJ2-7; D call uncertain. Trimming took 2 bases from V and 2 from J, leaving 10 bases between them. Per the germline V gene, CDR1 is SGHTA and CDR2 is FQGNSA. CDR3 length: 14 residues. Here the CDR3 reads CASSLTPPPYEQYF. DNA of the CDR3: TGTGCCAGCAGCTTAACTCCCCCCCCCTACGAGCAGTACTTC.

This chain connects TRBV7-2 to TRBJ1-4, with unresolved D. The CDR3 is made up of 16 amino acids. Trimming shortened V by 1 base and J by 5 bases, and 14 bases separated the two germline ends. Germline V gene lookup returns CDR1 SGHTA and CDR2 FQGNSA. For the CDR3, the DNA is TGTGCCAGCAGCTTAGAGTCGGGTCTGAGGAATGAAAAACTGTTTTTT. It translates to CASSLESGLRNEKLFF.

This rearrangement joins TRBV7-2 to TRBJ2-3; tentative D call: TRBD2 (6 bases). V lost 1 base and J lost 3, with 17 bases in between. Germline V gene sequence: CDR1 SGHTA, CDR2 FQGNSA. This CDR3 spans 17 amino acids. The CDR3 DNA follows: TGTGCCAGCAGCTTAGGCCAGCGGGTGCTATTGACAGATACGCAGTATTTT. Translating gives CASSLGQRVLLTDTQYF.

The chain is built from TRBV12-3 or TRBV12-4 and TRBJ2-5; possibly TRBD2 for D (5 bases). Trimming cost V 0 bases and J 5 bases, with 10 bases left between them. This CDR3 is built from 14 residues. This CDR3 reads CASSLAGVVETQYF. In nucleotides, the CDR3 is TGTGCCAGCAGTTTAGCGGGAGTAGTTGAGACCCAGTACTTC.

This chain joins TRBV19 and TRBJ1-2, with 8 positions matching TRBD1. Germline CDR1 and CDR2: LNHDA and SQIVND (reference sequence). The CDR3 runs 18 residues. Trimming removed 4 bases from V and 5 bases from J; junction bases left unmatched: 18. The CDR3 region is CASSTRYDRGLLGYGYTF. The CDR3 coding sequence is TGTGCCAGTAGTACCCGATACGACAGGGGCCTCTTGGGATATGGCTACACCTTC.

The chain employs TRBV5-1 and TRBJ1-1; D might be TRBD1 (5 bases). The CDR3 totals 15 residues. Germline V gene data show CDR1 as SGHRS and CDR2 as YFSETQ. Trimming took 4 bases from V and 6 from J, leaving 19 bases between them. As DNA, the CDR3 is TGCGCCAGCAGCCCTCGGGACCCTGGGTTTTCTGAAGCTTTCTTT. Amino acid sequence: CASSPRDPGFSEAFF.

This chain links TRBV7-9 with TRBJ2-5; 7 nucleotides align to TRBD1. Germline V gene sequence: CDR1 SEHNR, CDR2 FQNEAQ (reference sequence). The CDR3 loop spans 15 amino acids. V lost 5 bases and J lost 5; bases outside the gene matches: 11. As DNA, the CDR3 is TGTGCCAGCAGCCCCGACCGACAGGGCGGTGAGACCCAGTACTTC. Translated, it gives CASSPDRQGGETQYF.

This chain uses TRBV15 with TRBJ2-2; D remains ambiguous. The V end was cut by 7 bases, the J end by 8 bases, with 14 bases between. This CDR3 is 13 amino acids long. From germline, CDR1 is LNHNV and CDR2 YYDKDF (reference sequence). The CDR3 sequence: CATKAGLVGELFF. The CDR3 region has the DNA TGTGCCACCAAGGCTGGGCTAGTGGGGGAGCTGTTTTTT.

The chain has TRBV6-1 and TRBJ2-5; the D is unclear. This CDR3 has 18 amino acids. CDR1 and CDR2 from the germline V gene are MNHNS and SASEGT. Trimming removed 4 bases from V and 1 base from J, with 22 bases in between. The CDR3 protein is CASSGLGSALESQETQYF. The CDR3 region has the DNA TGTGCCAGCAGTGGCTTGGGGTCAGCCCTTGAATCCCAAGAGACCCAGTACTTC.

V and J are TRBV7-9 and TRBJ2-1; TRBD2 is a possible D gene (5 bases). Trimming took 5 bases from V and 5 from J, leaving 16 bases between them. Germline-derived CDR1 and CDR2 are SEHNR and FQNEAQ (reference sequence). The CDR3 contains 15 residues. CDR3 nucleotide sequence: TGTGCCAGCAGCCATACGAGGGCCCCCGACAATGAGCAGTTCTTC. Residues: CASSHTRAPDNEQFF.

The chain employs TRBV7-2 and TRBJ2-3; tentative D call: TRBD1 (6 bases). The V end was cut by 4 bases, the J end by 7 bases, with 9 bases between. The CDR3 covers 12 residues. Germline V gene data show CDR1 as SGHTA and CDR2 as FQGNSA. CDR3 DNA: TGTGCCAGCAGCTCTCAGGGGTATACGCAGTATTTT. Its translation is CASSSQGYTQYF.

The chain carries TRBV6-1 and TRBJ1-4, with D hard to call. CDR1 MNHNS and CDR2 SASEGT come from the germline V gene. The V end was cut by 3 bases, the J end by 5 bases, with 13 bases between. The CDR3 is 15 amino acids. This chain's CDR3 is CASSEGITMNEKLFF. The CDR3 DNA is TGTGCCAGCAGTGAGGGGATTACTATGAATGAAAAACTGTTTTTT.

This sequence joins TRBV12-3 or TRBV12-4 and TRBJ2-1; 7 bases align to TRBD2. V gave up 0 bases and J gave up 8 bases; unmatched junction bases: 4. This CDR3 has 14 residues. The CDR3 sequence is CASSLAGGRYEQFF. CDR3 DNA sequence: TGTGCCAGCAGTTTAGCGGGAGGGCGTTATGAGCAGTTCTTC.

This chain links TRBV6-1 with TRBJ2-6; 11 nucleotides agree with TRBD1. J gave up 2 bases and V 3 bases, and 3 bases lay outside the gene matches. Germline assignment: CDR1 MNHNS and CDR2 SASEGT. The CDR3 sequence is 17 residues long. The CDR3 DNA reads as TGTGCCAGCAGTGACCCGGGACAGGGGGCTGGGGCCAACGTCCTGACTTTC. This sequence encodes CASSDPGQGAGANVLTF.

This clonotype was recorded a few times. This chain links TRBV6-5 with TRBJ2-7, with 7 nucleotides matching TRBD2. The CDR3 loop spans 15 amino acids. In germline, CDR1 is MNHEY, CDR2 SVGAGI. V was clipped by 4 bases and J by 2 bases; unmatched bases: 8. The CDR3 DNA is TGTGCCAGCAGTTCTCCGGGACTACCTCCCTACGAGCAGTACTTC. Protein: CASSSPGLPPYEQYF.

The genes are TRBV7-3 and TRBJ1-2, with TRBD1 matching over 10 bases. Germline V lookup: CDR1 SGHTA, CDR2 FQGTGA. The CDR3 consists of 14 residues. V gave up 4 bases and J gave up 4 bases; unmatched junction bases: 3. In nucleotides, the CDR3 is TGTGCCAGCAGCTCCGGACAGGGGGTCTATGGCTACACCTTC. Encoded protein: CASSSGQGVYGYTF. Full variable domain (outside the CDR3, taken from reference TRBV7-3 and TRBJ1-2): GAGVSQTPSNKVTEKGKYVELRCDPISGHTALYWYRQSLGQGPEFLIYFQGTGAADDSGLPNDRFFAVRPEGSVSTLKIQRTERGDSAVYLCASSSGQGVYGYTFGSGTRLTVV.

The chain's CDR3 is CASSLAMVTSSTDTQYF. CDR3 DNA sequence: TGTGCCAGCAGCTTAGCGATGGTGACTTCTAGCACAGATACGCAGTATTTT. The rearrangement links TRBV7-2 to TRBJ2-3; D uncertain. The ends were cut back, 0 bases at V and 0 bases at J, with 13 bases in the middle. The length of the CDR3 is 17 residues. Germline CDR1 reads SGHTA; CDR2 reads FQGNSA.